This T cell receptor (beta chain) comes out of a study of shared clonotypes between healthy human individuals. As regards this clone: At the DNA level, this CDR3 is encoded by other sequences in the same sample as well.

TCRdb's copy holds only in-frame clones and misses some; the assay was immunoSEQ multiplex PCR. This table has some 2.3 million clones, 85% to 95% appearing once. The ends lost 2 bases at V and 2 bases at J; junction bases unmatched: 6. The CDR3 loop spans 15 amino acids. CDR1 SGDLS and CDR2 YYNGEE come from the germline V gene. The genes are TRBV9 and TRBJ2-7; 8 nucleotides match TRBD1. The sample consisted of naive CD4+ T cells from PBMCs. Subset specified: CD45RA+ positively selected. The receptor was isolated from a man between 18 and 29 years old in good health. Some clones in this sample may be carry-over from other donors' samples. Written as DNA, the CDR3 is TGTGCCAGCAGCGTTGGACAGGGCCTAACCTACGAGCAGTACTTC. Protein: CASSVGQGLTYEQYF.